This T cell receptor beta chain stems from a study of control samples from healthy donors and cancer patients (TCRdb year 2020). About this clone itself: Its antigen has not been determined. Base qualities are not provided; no much larger clone lies one nucleotide away.

Library generation was performed with the immunoSEQ multiplex PCR assay. Not all clones reach the TCRdb copy of this immuneACCESS table, which keeps in-frame sequences only. Checked studies attribute under half of the gap to unresolved V genes and leave the rest unexplained. The sample table records more than 75,000 clones; approximately 84% of these occur just once. The ten largest clones take up around 40% of the sample. The clonotype was recovered from an older man with lung cancer. The sequencing input was PBMCs.

The DNA reads as follows: TGTGCCAGCAGTGATAAGGGGGCTTCCTACGAGCAGTACTTC. Its product reads: CASSDKGASYEQYF. The chain couples TRBV27 to TRBJ2-7; 7 central nucleotides agree with TRBD1. V is cut back by 5 bases and J by 1 base, with 5 bases in the junction unmatched. From its cysteine to its phenylalanine, the CDR3 spans 14 amino acids. The only DNA kept is the CDR3, 42 bases in frame from the first base. In the germline V gene (reference sequence), CDR1 corresponds to MNHEY and CDR2 to SMNVEV.